Listed below are T cell receptor beta chains from one sample, sequenced in a study of cytomegalovirus exposure and HLA in healthy donors. Some clones are missing from TCRdb's copy, which holds only in-frame ones; the method was immunoSEQ multiplex PCR. The sample includes under 250,000 clones, 80% to 85% of them seen just once. The sample comprised PBMCs. All receptors come from a woman aged 60-70 years in good health and CMV-seropositive. The CDR3 runs from the conserved cysteine through the conserved F or W. The D gene is left open where the match is weak. Only part of the rows carry a size: once, few, many, or a class if the clone is expanded.

abundance	d_gene	v_gene	j_gene	CDR3nt	CDR3aa
NA	TRBD2	TRBV5-1	TRBJ2-3	TGCGCCAGCAGCTTAGCGGGAAGCACAGATACGCAGTATTTT	CASSLAGSTDTQYF
NA	TRBD1	TRBV7-9	TRBJ2-6	TGTTCCAGCAGCCCCAGGGACAGGTTTTGGGACGGGGCCAACGTCCTGACTTTC	CSSSPRDRFWDGANVLTF
NA	NA	TRBV4-1	TRBJ1-2	TGCGCCAGCAGCCAAAACTCAGGGGAGTTCCATGGCTACACCTTC	CASSQNSGEFHGYTF
NA	TRBD2	TRBV27	TRBJ2-5	TGTGCCAGCAGCTTCCTGGGACTAGCGGGAGGAGAGACCCAGTACTTC	CASSFLGLAGGETQYF
NA	TRBD1	TRBV7-3	TRBJ2-1	TGTGCCAGCAGCGTCACCGGGACAGGGAATACCGGTGAGCAGTTCTTC	CASSVTGTGNTGEQFF
NA	TRBD1	TRBV7-3	TRBJ1-2	TGTGCCAGCAGCCCAGGGGCAGGGGGCTCCTATGGCTACACCTTC	CASSPGAGGSYGYTF
few	NA	TRBV19	TRBJ2-3	TGTGCCAGTAGTCTCTCCAAGGGGAACGATCTGGGCGGCACAGATACGCAGTATTTT	CASSLSKGNDLGGTDTQYF
NA	NA	TRBV9	TRBJ1-1	TGTGCCAGCAGCGCAGACCCGCGGGGGAACACTGAAGCTTTCTTT	CASSADPRGNTEAFF
NA	NA	TRBV5-6	TRBJ2-5	TGTGCCAGCAGCTTGGAACGGGGAGAGACCCAGTACTTC	CASSLERGETQYF
NA	NA	TRBV5-1	TRBJ1-4	TGCGCCAGCAGCTTGGGGGACACCCATGGGGAAAAACTGTTTTTT	CASSLGDTHGEKLFF
NA	TRBD2	TRBV7-6	TRBJ2-3	TGTGCCAGCAGCCCAAGTGGACTAGCGGGAGTCTTAGATACGCAGTATTTT	CASSPSGLAGVLDTQYF
few	NA	TRBV5-1	TRBJ2-7	TGCGCCAGCAGTCCGGGGGCCTACGAGCAGTACTTC	CASSPGAYEQYF
NA	NA	TRBV13	TRBJ2-5	TGTGCCAGCAGCCCCCTAGGAGCCGGGGATGAGACCCAGTACTTC	CASSPLGAGDETQYF
NA	NA	TRBV11-3	TRBJ2-3	TGTGCCAGCAGCTTAGACAGGGGAGGCACAGATACGCAGTATTTT	CASSLDRGGTDTQYF
NA	TRBD1	TRBV6-5	TRBJ2-1	TGTGCCAGCAGCCGACAGGGGGCGTTTAGTAATGAGCAGTTCTTC	CASSRQGAFSNEQFF
NA	TRBD1	TRBV10-1	TRBJ1-3	TGCGCCAGCAGTGACCGGGACAGGGTGAAGAACACCATATATTTT	CASSDRDRVKNTIYF
NA	TRBD2	TRBV2	TRBJ2-7	TGTGCCAGCAGTGGAGAAGCGGGAACCTACGAGCAGTACTTC	CASSGEAGTYEQYF
NA	NA	TRBV5-1	TRBJ2-3	TGCGCCAGCAGCCCCGGGTATAGCACAGATACGCAGTATTTT	CASSPGYSTDTQYF
NA	NA	TRBV30	TRBJ2-1	TGTGCCTGGACTCCAATAGCGCCCTCCTACAATGAGCAGTTCTTC	CAWTPIAPSYNEQFF
NA	NA	TRBV5-1	TRBJ2-3	TGCGCCAGCAGCTTGTTCGGACGGGGGGCGGGCACAGATACGCAGTATTTT	CASSLFGRGAGTDTQYF
NA	NA	TRBV6-5	TRBJ1-5	TGTGCCAGCAGTGATGGCAGAAGCAATCAGCCCCAGCATTTT	CASSDGRSNQPQHF
NA	NA	TRBV12-5	TRBJ1-1	TGTGCTAGTGGTCCGCGGACAGTTGAAGCTTTCTTT	CASGPRTVEAFF
NA	TRBD2	TRBV5-1	TRBJ2-1	TGCGCCAGCAGCTTGGTTGGCGGGAGTTTTCGGGGGAATGAGCAGTTCTTC	CASSLVGGSFRGNEQFF
once	NA	TRBV18	TRBJ2-5	TGTGCCAGCTCACCCATCCAAGAGACCCAGTACTTC	CASSPIQETQYF
NA	NA	TRBV6-1	TRBJ1-5	TGTGCCAGCAGTGTCCACATAATTAGCAATCAGCCCCAGCATTTT	CASSVHIISNQPQHF
few	TRBD1	TRBV5-1	TRBJ2-1	TGCGCCAGCAGTACGGGACAGGGGGCTACCTACAATGAGCAGTTCTTC	CASSTGQGATYNEQFF
NA	TRBD1	TRBV13	TRBJ1-1	TGTGCCAGCAGCTTAAGGACAGGGACGGACACTGAAGCTTTCTTT	CASSLRTGTDTEAFF
NA	NA	TRBV19	TRBJ1-1	TGTGCCAGTAGTATACAGGTGAACACTGAAGCTTTCTTT	CASSIQVNTEAFF
NA	NA	TRBV4-1	TRBJ2-2	TGCGCCAGCAGCCTTTCTGACACCGGGGAGCTGTTTTTT	CASSLSDTGELFF
NA	TRBD2	TRBV7-3	TRBJ2-1	TGTGCCAGCAGCCGGACCGGGAGGGCCTATGAGCAGTTCTTC	CASSRTGRAYEQFF
NA	TRBD2	TRBV5-1	TRBJ2-2	TGCGCCAGCAGCCCGACTAGCGGGAACACCGGGGAGCTGTTTTTT	CASSPTSGNTGELFF
NA	NA	TRBV28	TRBJ2-1	TGTGCCAGCAGTTTAGGAATAGGGGTCTACAATGAGCAGTTCTTC	CASSLGIGVYNEQFF
NA	TRBD2	TRBV4-1	TRBJ2-7	TGCGCCAGCAGCTGGGGACTCTCGACTAGCAGGGAGCAGTACTTC	CASSWGLSTSREQYF
NA	NA	TRBV28	TRBJ2-3	TGTGCCAGCAGTTCCATCGGGGGTGGCACAGATACGCAGTATTTT	CASSSIGGGTDTQYF
NA	TRBD2	TRBV28	TRBJ2-7	TGTGCCAGCAAGCGGGGACTCTCCTACGAGCAGTACTTC	CASKRGLSYEQYF
few	NA	TRBV2	TRBJ2-5	TGTGCCAGCAGTGGGGGGGACGGTCGAGGGACCCAGTACTTC	CASSGGDGRGTQYF
NA	NA	TRBV30	TRBJ1-5	TGTGCCTGGAGTGTGGGTTGGCAGGGATACTTTAGCAATCAGCCCCAGCATTTT	CAWSVGWQGYFSNQPQHF
NA	TRBD2	TRBV6-1	TRBJ2-3	TGTGCCAGCAGGTTAGCGGGAGGAGATACGCAGTATTTT	CASRLAGGDTQYF